The 22 T cell receptor beta chains reported below all come from one sample, sequenced in a study of immune cell composition in non-small cell lung cancer. Clones were read by immunoSEQ multiplex PCR, and TCRdb kept only the in-frame ones, dropping some. The sample holds 13,000 to 15,000 clones, roughly two thirds seen once. Material for sequencing was lung tumor tissue. These TCRs come from a human donor with non-small cell lung cancer.

This clone was seen a handful of times. The chain recombines TRBV19 with TRBJ2-7, with D possibly matching TRBD1 (6 bases). The CDR3 totals 14 residues. Between the trimmed V and J ends, which lost 3 bases and 6 bases, there was a span of 15 bases. The germline gives CDR1 LNHDA, CDR2 SQIVND (reference sequence). CDR3 region: CASSMGQGYGEQYF. The CDR3 DNA follows: TGTGCCAGTAGTATGGGGCAGGGGTACGGCGAGCAGTACTTC.

A single count supports this clone. The gene calls are TRBV5-1 and TRBJ2-1, with 7 nucleotides matching TRBD1. Germline lookup yields CDR1 SGHRS and CDR2 YFSETQ. CDR3 length: 12 residues. V lost 4 bases, J lost 10 bases, and 5 bases stayed unmatched. The CDR3 region is CASSRQGEEQFF. The DNA for the CDR3 is TGCGCCAGCAGCCGACAGGGCGAAGAGCAGTTCTTC.

The J gene is TRBJ2-1, the V gene TRBV4-1, with 9 bases that match TRBD2. Germline CDR1 and CDR2: MGHRA and YSYEKL. The CDR3 length is 18 residues. V lost 0 bases and J lost 0; bases outside the gene matches: 6. The CDR3 DNA reads as TGCGCCAGCAGCCAAGAAGGGCTAGCGGGGTTCTCCTACAATGAGCAGTTCTTC. It encodes CASSQEGLAGFSYNEQFF.

This chain joins TRBV6-5 and TRBJ1-2; a weak D match, TRBD1 (5 bases). This CDR3 comprises 13 residues. Trimming removed 5 bases from V and 7 bases from J, with 14 bases in between. CDR1 MNHEY and CDR2 SVGAGI come from the germline V gene. CDR3 protein: CASSVGREGGYTF. CDR3 nucleotides: TGTGCCAGCAGTGTGGGCAGGGAAGGTGGCTACACCTTC.

The V and J genes are TRBV10-3 and TRBJ2-5; 13 bases map to TRBD2. The ends lost 10 bases at V and 2 bases at J; junction bases unmatched: 10. Germline-derived CDR1 and CDR2 are ENHRY and SYGVKD. This CDR3 spans 16 amino acids. Here the CDR3 reads CATSGTSGATQETQYF. The DNA of the CDR3 is TGTGCCACCTCCGGGACTAGCGGGGCTACTCAAGAGACCCAGTACTTC.

Only one count was recorded for this clone. The rearrangement uses TRBV29-1 and TRBJ2-7; a possible D gene is TRBD1 (5 bases). Trimming stripped 5 bases from V and 0 bases from J, with 11 bases between. The CDR3 sequence is 13 residues long. CDR1 is SQVTM and CDR2 is ANQGSEA in the germline V gene. The CDR3 DNA is TGCAGCGTTTTTGACAGCAACTCCTACGAGCAGTACTTC. Translation: CSVFDSNSYEQYF.

This clone turned up a few times. The chain couples TRBV4-1 to TRBJ1-6; the D is unclear. CDR3 length: 13 amino acids. Germline CDR1 is MGHRA and CDR2 is YSYEKL. V lost 3 bases to trimming and J lost 10 bases, with 10 bases between them. CDR3 nucleotides: TGCGCCAGCAGCCAGGCACGTTGGTCACCCCTCCACTTT. It translates to CASSQARWSPLHF.

The chain combines TRBV4-1 with TRBJ1-4; maybe TRBD1 (5 bases). Germline V gene lookup returns CDR1 MGHRA and CDR2 YSYEKL. The CDR3 sequence is 15 residues long. Trimming shortened V by 0 bases and J by 4 bases, and 9 bases separated the two germline ends. CDR3 amino acids: CASSQEGGVNEKLFF. CDR3 bases: TGCGCCAGCAGCCAAGAAGGAGGGGTTAATGAAAAACTGTTTTTT.

A few counts support this clone. This chain uses TRBV6-1 with TRBJ1-3; TRBD1 is a possible D gene (6 bases). The germline gives CDR1 MNHNS, CDR2 SASEGT. The CDR3 has 14 amino acids. V was shortened by 4 bases and J by 4 bases, with 11 bases between the two germline ends. The CDR3 sequence: CASSATGTGNTIYF. The DNA of the CDR3 is TGTGCCAGCAGTGCTACAGGGACCGGAAACACCATATATTTT.

The V and J genes are TRBV6-4 and TRBJ1-2; 8 nucleotides agree with TRBD1. CDR3 length: 15 amino acids. V shed 4 bases and J 4 bases; nucleotides not matched to a gene: 8. Germline-derived CDR1 and CDR2 are MRHNA and SNTAGT. The CDR3 loop is CASSVRQGSGYGYTF. The CDR3 bases are TGTGCCAGCAGTGTCCGACAGGGGAGTGGCTATGGCTACACCTTC.

This chain uses TRBV10-3 with TRBJ1-2; D ambiguous. The germline V gene has CDR1 ENHRY and CDR2 SYGVKD. The CDR3 spans 15 residues. The V end lost 5 bases, the J end lost 0 bases, and 13 bases lay between the germline ends. The CDR3 region is CAISRQSRANYGYTF. CDR3 DNA: TGTGCCATCAGTCGCCAATCTCGAGCTAACTATGGCTACACCTTC.

As concerns this clone: Other DNA sequences within the sample encode an identical CDR3. V is TRBV5-4 and J is TRBJ2-7, with 9 bases matching TRBD1. The CDR3 extends over 15 amino acids. Germline CDR1 reads SGHNT; CDR2 reads YYREEE (reference sequence). V was pared by 4 bases and J by 3 bases, with 8 bases of the junction left unmatched. The CDR3 nucleotides read TGTGCCAGCAGCCCACCCGGGACAGGGAGCTACGAGCAGTACTTC. Residues: CASSPPGTGSYEQYF.

The chain recombines TRBV29-1 with TRBJ1-3; tentative D call: TRBD1 (6 bases). V shed 1 base and J shed 0 bases, with 7 bases lying between them. This CDR3 region has 14 residues. Germline CDR1 and CDR2: SQVTM and ANQGSEA. CDR3 in DNA: TGCAGCGTTGAAGCCAGGGGCTCTGGAAACACCATATATTTT. This codes for CSVEARGSGNTIYF.

This clone turned up a few times. The chain joins TRBV18 to TRBJ1-1; no clear D gene. V was shortened by 4 bases and J by 0 bases, with 6 bases between the two germline ends. The length of the CDR3 is 13 residues. Germline CDR1 and CDR2: KGHSH and LQKENI. The CDR3 nucleotides are TGTGCCAGCTCACTACAGCTGAACACTGAAGCTTTCTTT. Translation gives CASSLQLNTEAFF. The entire variable domain, with the rest obtained from reference TRBV18 and TRBJ1-1, is as follows: NAGVMQNPRHLVRRRGQEARLRCSPMKGHSHVYWYRQLPEEGLKFMVYLQKENIIDESGMPKERFSAEFPKEGPSILRIQQVVRGDSAAYFCASSLQLNTEAFFGQGTRLTVV.

This chain connects TRBV5-1 to TRBJ1-1; D possibly corresponds to TRBD1 (6 bases). The ends were cut back, 5 bases at V and 1 base at J, with 9 bases in the middle. Germline V CDR1 and CDR2: SGHRS, YFSETQ. This CDR3 is built from 13 residues. Here the CDR3 reads CASRQGRNTEAFF. CDR3 DNA: TGCGCCAGCAGACAGGGAAGGAACACTGAAGCTTTCTTT.

V usage is TRBV7-2 and J usage is TRBJ2-1, with D possibly matching TRBD1 (5 bases). In germline, CDR1 is SGHTA, CDR2 FQGNSA. V lost 2 bases and J lost 7, with 6 bases in between. CDR3 length equals 12 residues. CDR3 in DNA: TGTGCCAGCAGCTTACAGGGAAATGAGCAGTTCTTC. Translation: CASSLQGNEQFF.

V and J are TRBV10-2 and TRBJ1-6; the match to TRBD1 covers 9 bases. The CDR3 has 14 amino acids. The J segment lost 10 bases and the V segment lost 2 bases, leaving 3 bases of the junction unmatched. Germline CDR1 reads WSHSY; CDR2 reads SAAADI. The chain's CDR3 is CASSEGQGPSPLHF. The CDR3 region has the DNA TGCGCCAGCAGTGAGGGACAGGGGCCCTCACCCCTCCACTTT.

The CDR3, as DNA: TGCGCCAGCAGCCCGAGCGGGGTTTCCTACAATGAGCAGTTCTTC. The encoded protein is CASSPSGVSYNEQFF. This sequence joins TRBV4-3 and TRBJ2-1; 7 bases map to TRBD2. J was trimmed by 1 base and V by 4 bases; bases with no gene match: 4. Germline V gives CDR1 LGHNA, CDR2 YSLEER. This CDR3 spans 15 amino acids.

The chain joins TRBV10-1 to TRBJ1-1; 9 nucleotides line up with TRBD1. CDR1 is WNHNN and CDR2 is SYGVQD in the germline V gene (reference sequence). The length of the CDR3 is 15 residues. V lost 0 bases and J lost 6; bases outside the gene matches: 5. The CDR3 DNA is TGCGCCAGCAGTGAGTCGGGACAGGGAATTCCTGAAGCTTTCTTT. Translation: CASSESGQGIPEAFF.

V usage is TRBV28 and J usage is TRBJ2-7; D is possibly TRBD1 (5 bases). CDR1 and CDR2 (germline): MDHEN, SYDVKM. The CDR3 loop spans 14 amino acids. V lost 3 bases to trimming and J lost 4 bases, with 13 bases between them. The chain's CDR3 is CASSLGQVAYEQYF. CDR3 coding DNA: TGTGCCAGCAGTTTGGGGCAGGTGGCATACGAGCAGTACTTC.

The rearrangement joins TRBV30 to TRBJ2-1; TRBD2 matches 14 bases. With V trimmed by 1 base and J by 14 bases, 4 bases remained unmatched. Germline-derived CDR1 and CDR2 are GTSNPN and SVGIG (reference sequence). The CDR3 runs to 13 residues. The CDR3: CAWSGLAGGWEFF. CDR3 DNA: TGTGCCTGGAGTGGACTAGCGGGGGGGTGGGAGTTCTTC.

This chain uses TRBV2 with TRBJ1-5; 7 bases line up with TRBD1. The CDR3 totals 14 residues. The germline CDR1 and CDR2 sequences are SNHLY and FYNNEI. Germline trimming cut 4 bases from V and 7 bases from J; bases unmatched to any gene: 7. CDR3 sequence: CASSVGNRGQPQHF. The CDR3 DNA reads as TGTGCCAGCAGTGTGGGAAACAGGGGACAGCCCCAGCATTTT.